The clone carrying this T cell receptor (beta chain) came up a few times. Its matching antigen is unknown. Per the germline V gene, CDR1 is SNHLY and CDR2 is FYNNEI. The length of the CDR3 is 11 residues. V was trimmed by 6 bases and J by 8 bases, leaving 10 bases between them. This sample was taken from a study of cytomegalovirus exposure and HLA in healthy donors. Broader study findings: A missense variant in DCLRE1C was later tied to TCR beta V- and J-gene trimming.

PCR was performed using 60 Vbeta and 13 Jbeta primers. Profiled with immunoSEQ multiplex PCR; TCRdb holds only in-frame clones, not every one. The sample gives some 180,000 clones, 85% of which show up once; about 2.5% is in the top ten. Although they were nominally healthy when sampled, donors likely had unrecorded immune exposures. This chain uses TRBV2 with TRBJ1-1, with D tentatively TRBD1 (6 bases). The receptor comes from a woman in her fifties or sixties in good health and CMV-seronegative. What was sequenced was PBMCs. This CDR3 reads CASSNRVEAFF. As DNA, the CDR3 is TGTGCCAGCAGCAACAGGGTGGAAGCTTTCTTT.